Below are 20 T cell receptor beta chains sequenced from a single sample in a study of blood T cell repertoires in COVID-19. Method: immunoSEQ multiplex PCR; TCRdb's copy keeps in-frame clones and lacks some. The sample contains 250,000 to 350,000 clones, around 85% of which appear only once. The sample was peripheral blood. The receptors derive from a human donor with COVID-19, enrolled during active disease. The donor label of this sample is uncertain.

The V and J genes are TRBV4-1 and TRBJ1-5; D unresolved. V dropped 0 bases and J dropped 11 bases, with 11 bases sitting between them. The CDR3 totals 13 residues. Per the germline V gene, CDR1 is MGHRA and CDR2 is YSYEKL. CDR3 bases: TGCGCCAGCAGCCAAGATCGCTTTCGAGCCCAGCATTTT. It translates to CASSQDRFRAQHF.

The CDR3 coding sequence is TGTGCCAGCAGTGAAGCAAGGGGTGGCAATCAGCCCCAGCATTTT. Amino acids: CASSEARGGNQPQHF. The rearrangement joins TRBV6-1 to TRBJ1-5; D might be TRBD1 (5 bases). Trimming left V 0 bases short and J 2 bases short, with 8 bases between. Germline V gene lookup returns CDR1 MNHNS and CDR2 SASEGT. The length of the CDR3 is 15 residues.

The chain couples TRBV7-2 to TRBJ1-5; the D gene is possibly TRBD1 (6 bases). Germline V CDR1 and CDR2: SGHTA, FQGNSA. V shed 4 bases and J shed 1 base, with 17 bases lying between them. There are 17 residues in the CDR3. CDR3 loop: CASSSDRPPRSNQPQHF. The CDR3 coding sequence is TGTGCCAGCAGCTCGGACAGACCACCCCGGAGCAATCAGCCCCAGCATTTT.

The chain carries TRBV19 and TRBJ2-7; D not certain. This CDR3 contains 13 residues. Germline V gene sequence: CDR1 LNHDA, CDR2 SQIVND (reference sequence). The V end was cut by 4 bases, the J end by 7 bases, with 14 bases between. The CDR3 region is CASSTPPFEEQYF. The DNA for the CDR3 is TGTGCCAGTAGTACACCCCCGTTTGAGGAGCAGTACTTC.

Written as DNA, the CDR3 is TGTGCCAGCAGTTTGGGACAGGGGTTAGAAAAACTGTTTTTT. It is translated as CASSLGQGLEKLFF. This chain connects TRBV28 to TRBJ1-4; 10 nucleotides line up with TRBD1. Germline-derived CDR1 and CDR2 are MDHEN and SYDVKM. The CDR3 has 14 residues. Trimming cost V 3 bases and J 8 bases; bases outside gene matches: 3.

This clone was seen only a few times. The V gene is TRBV10-2, the J gene TRBJ2-3; D call uncertain. CDR1 and CDR2 from the germline V gene are WSHSY and SAAADI. V dropped 6 bases and J dropped 3 bases, with 4 bases sitting between them. The CDR3 has 11 residues. CDR3 sequence (DNA): TGCGCCAGCAGCCCAACAGATACGCAGTATTTT. Its translation is CASSPTDTQYF.

V is TRBV6-6 and J is TRBJ1-4, with a tentative D call TRBD1 (5 bases). The CDR3 has 15 residues. Trimming shortened V by 2 bases and J by 2 bases, and 9 bases separated the two germline ends. Germline lookup yields CDR1 MNHNY and CDR2 SVGAGI (reference sequence). The CDR3 DNA reads TGTGCCAGCAGTTACCCGGGGGGTACTAATGAAAAACTGTTTTTT. Translation: CASSYPGGTNEKLFF.

The chain uses TRBV4-1 and TRBJ2-7; TRBD1 matches at 8 bases. The CDR3 is 16 amino acids. V trimming: 4 bases; J trimming: 2 bases; junction bases outside the gene matches: 10. Germline CDR1 and CDR2: MGHRA and YSYEKL. The CDR3 region has the DNA TGCGCCAGCAGCCCGGGGCAGGGGGCAACGGCCTACGAGCAGTACTTC. It is translated as CASSPGQGATAYEQYF.

The chain couples TRBV9 to TRBJ2-1; possible D gene TRBD2, 6 bases. With 4 bases removed from V and 12 bases from J, the gap between germline ends came to 17 bases. The CDR3 is made up of 13 amino acids. Germline V gene data show CDR1 as SGDLS and CDR2 as YYNGEE. CDR3: CASSSGLTGRQFF. CDR3 nucleotides: TGTGCCAGCAGCTCCGGACTAACGGGGAGGCAGTTCTTC.

The chain has TRBV5-8 and TRBJ2-7; 7 bases map to TRBD1. Germline V gene sequence: CDR1 SGHTS, CDR2 YDEGEE. Trimming removed 1 base from V and 6 bases from J; junction bases left unmatched: 4. The CDR3 contains 13 residues. The CDR3 nucleotides read TGTGCCAGCAGCTTGAAGAACAGGGGCGAGCAGTACTTC. Amino acids: CASSLKNRGEQYF.

The CDR3 coding sequence is TGTGCCAGCAGTGAAGCATGGGGAACCGGGGGAGAGCAGTACTTC. Its protein product is CASSEAWGTGGEQYF. This chain connects TRBV6-1 to TRBJ2-7; weak D call: TRBD2 (6 bases). Germline V lookup: CDR1 MNHNS, CDR2 SASEGT. The CDR3 length is 15 residues. V was trimmed by 0 bases and J by 7 bases, leaving 16 bases between them.

This chain joins TRBV5-4 and TRBJ1-2; maybe TRBD1 (5 bases). Germline CDR1 reads SGHNT; CDR2 reads YYREEE (reference sequence). The length of the CDR3 is 15 residues. With 0 bases removed from V and 8 bases from J, the gap between germline ends came to 17 bases. The CDR3 spells CASSLAGQPRLGYTF. In DNA, the CDR3 is TGTGCCAGCAGCTTGGCAGGGCAACCTCGCTTGGGCTACACCTTC. The variable domain in full, with the rest retrieved from reference TRBV5-4 and TRBJ1-2, is ETGVTQSPTHLIKTRGQQVTLRCSSQSGHNTVSWYQQALGQGPQFIFQYYREEENGRGNFPPRFSGLQFPNYSSELNVNALELDDSALYLCASSLAGQPRLGYTFGSGTRLTVV.

Only one count was recorded for this clone. This sequence joins TRBV30 and TRBJ1-3; D is perhaps TRBD1 (5 bases). V lost 3 bases, J lost 1 base, and 13 bases lay in between. From germline, CDR1 is GTSNPN and CDR2 SVGIG (reference sequence). The CDR3 loop spans 15 amino acids. CDR3 loop: CAWSPDRGSGNTIYF. Here the CDR3 DNA reads TGTGCCTGGAGCCCCGATCGGGGGTCTGGAAACACCATATATTTT.

V is TRBV7-2 and J is TRBJ2-7; 10 nucleotides line up with TRBD1. The J segment lost 4 bases and the V segment lost 1 base, leaving 4 bases of the junction unmatched. The CDR3 length is 15 residues. In germline, CDR1 is SGHTA, CDR2 FQGNSA. CDR3: CASSLGGTGVYEQYF. DNA for the CDR3: TGTGCCAGCAGCTTAGGAGGGACAGGGGTATACGAGCAGTACTTC.

This chain links TRBV28 with TRBJ2-7; D remains unclear. V was shortened by 8 bases and J by 3 bases, with 14 bases between the two germline ends. The V gene's germline CDR1 is MDHEN and CDR2 SYDVKM. CDR3 size: 13 residues. DNA of the CDR3: TGTGCCAGCGGTATACAGCTGGACTACGAGCAGTACTTC. Protein sequence: CASGIQLDYEQYF.

V is TRBV7-8 and J is TRBJ2-2; 11 nucleotides line up with TRBD2. Trimming took 6 bases from V and 4 from J; bases not matched to a gene: 4. CDR3 length equals 15 residues. Germline V gives CDR1 SGHVS, CDR2 FQNEAQ. The CDR3 DNA sequence: TGTGCCAGCAGGGGGACTAGCGGTACCACCGGGGAGCTGTTTTTT. Translation gives CASRGTSGTTGELFF.

The chain couples TRBV27 to TRBJ1-6; 7 bases are a match to TRBD1. Germline trimming cut 5 bases from V and 7 bases from J; bases unmatched to any gene: 8. This CDR3 region has 15 residues. Germline V lookup: CDR1 MNHEY, CDR2 SMNVEV (reference sequence). In DNA form, the CDR3 reads TGTGCCAGCAGTCCCTACAGGGGTACAAATTCACCCCTCCACTTT. It is translated as CASSPYRGTNSPLHF.

J is TRBJ2-2 and V is TRBV19; D is perhaps TRBD1 (6 bases). This CDR3 has 13 amino acids. The germline V and J ends were trimmed by 8 bases and 3 bases, with 10 bases remaining between them. From germline, CDR1 is LNHDA and CDR2 SQIVND (reference sequence). CDR3 sequence: CASSGHYTGELFF. The DNA for the CDR3 is TGTGCCAGTTCGGGACACTACACCGGGGAGCTGTTTTTT.

V usage is TRBV15 and J usage is TRBJ1-3, with 7 bases aligning to TRBD1. Germline V CDR1 and CDR2: LNHNV, YYDKDF (reference sequence). The CDR3 is 16 amino acids. The J segment lost 2 bases and the V segment lost 5 bases, leaving 9 bases of the junction unmatched. The CDR3 loop is CATSLRQGVAGNTIYF. CDR3 in DNA: TGTGCCACCAGCTTAAGACAGGGAGTAGCTGGAAACACCATATATTTT. Full variable domain (rest looked up from reference TRBV15 and TRBJ1-3): DAMVIQNPRYQVTQFGKPVTLSCSQTLNHNVMYWYQQKSSQAPKLLFHYYDKDFNNEADTPDNFQSRRPNTSFCFLDIRSPGLGDTAMYLCATSLRQGVAGNTIYFGEGSWLTVV.

This chain links TRBV9 with TRBJ2-7, with D maybe TRBD1 (7 bases). The germline gives CDR1 SGDLS, CDR2 YYNGEE. Between the trimmed V and J ends, which lost 2 bases and 6 bases, there was a span of 18 bases. The CDR3 is 15 residues long. CDR3 amino acids: CASSVQDRKGGEQYF. CDR3 coding DNA: TGTGCCAGCAGCGTCCAGGACAGGAAGGGGGGCGAGCAGTACTTC.